The clone carrying this TCR beta chain turned up a few times. The antigen is not known. A universal primer site was created by template switching, with the cDNA bearing unique molecular identifiers. TCRdb recomputed calls from the 5' RACE reads with MiXCR, one row per CDR3 protein. Among hundreds of thousands of distinct CDR3 sequences listed, 9% to 15% were seen once. The donors were all healthy and Caucasian. This sample was included in a study of identical twins. Study-wide results and caveats: Reduced insertions were recorded for abundant cord blood beta clonotypes, with no such pattern in memory repertoires.

This sample also belongs to another study, concerning yellow fever vaccine responses in identical twins.

This clonotype was obtained from a woman aged 18-29 years in good health. The sequenced sample was PBMCs.

CDR3 DNA: TGCAGTGCTAGAACTGGTGTCGAGCAGTACTTC. Translated, it gives CSARTGVEQYF. This chain joins TRBV20-1 and TRBJ2-7; D is unresolved. Germline V CDR1 and CDR2: DFQATT, SNEGSKA (reference sequence). The length of the CDR3 is 11 residues. V lost 2 bases and J 6 bases, leaving 8 bases between the germline ends.